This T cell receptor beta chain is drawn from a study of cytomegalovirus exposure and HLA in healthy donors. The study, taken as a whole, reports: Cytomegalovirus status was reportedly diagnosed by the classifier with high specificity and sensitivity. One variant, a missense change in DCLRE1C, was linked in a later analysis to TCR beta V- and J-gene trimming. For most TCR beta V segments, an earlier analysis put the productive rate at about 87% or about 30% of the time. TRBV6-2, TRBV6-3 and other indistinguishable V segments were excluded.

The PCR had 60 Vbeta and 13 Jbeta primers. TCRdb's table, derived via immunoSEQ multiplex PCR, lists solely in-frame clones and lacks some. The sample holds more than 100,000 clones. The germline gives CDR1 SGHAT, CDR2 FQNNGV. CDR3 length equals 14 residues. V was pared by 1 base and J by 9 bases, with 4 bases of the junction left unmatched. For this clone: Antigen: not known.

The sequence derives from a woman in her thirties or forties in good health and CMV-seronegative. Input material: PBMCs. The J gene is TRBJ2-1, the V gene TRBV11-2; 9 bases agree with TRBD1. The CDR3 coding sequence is TGTGCCAGCAGCTTAGCTTACAGGGGGCTTGAGCAGTTCTTC. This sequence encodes CASSLAYRGLEQFF.